The 6 T cell receptor beta chains below come from one sample, sequenced in a study of blood T cell repertoires in COVID-19. Sequencing used immunoSEQ multiplex PCR; TCRdb keeps in-frame clones, though not all of them. The data show hundreds of thousands of clones, around nine tenths seen once. Sample: PBMCs or T cells enriched from blood (not recorded which). These receptors were taken from a woman aged 45-60 years who had recovered from COVID-19.

This sequence joins TRBV29-1 and TRBJ2-1; D remains ambiguous. Looked up from germline, CDR1 is SQVTM and CDR2 is ANQGSEA. This CDR3 has 11 amino acids. With 6 bases removed from V and 4 bases from J, the gap between germline ends came to 7 bases. CDR3 protein: CSVDKYNEQFF. For the CDR3, the DNA is TGCAGCGTAGACAAGTACAATGAGCAGTTCTTC.

The V call is TRBV6-2 or TRBV6-3, the J call TRBJ2-5; D gene unclear. CDR3 length: 14 residues. Germline V gene sequence: CDR1 MNHEY, CDR2 SVGEGT. V gave up 2 bases and J gave up 4 bases, with 11 bases separating them. The CDR3 bases are TGTGCCAGCAGTTACGGCCTAGTTTTAGAGACCCAGTACTTC. It specifies CASSYGLVLETQYF.

The rearrangement joins TRBV19 to TRBJ1-1; a possible D gene is TRBD1 (6 bases). Deletions cut 3 bases from V and 4 bases from J, with 18 bases between. The CDR3 is made up of 16 amino acids. Germline CDR1 LNHDA, CDR2 SQIVND (reference sequence). The CDR3: CASSIPLGRGPTEAFF. In DNA form, the CDR3 reads TGTGCCAGTAGTATTCCGTTGGGCAGGGGACCCACTGAAGCTTTCTTT. Variable domain in full (rest from reference TRBV19 and TRBJ1-1): DGGITQSPKYLFRKEGQNVTLSCEQNLNHDAMYWYRQDPGQGLRLIYYSQIVNDFQKGDIAEGYSVSREKKESFPLTVTSAQKNPTAFYLCASSIPLGRGPTEAFFGQGTRLTVV.

V gene TRBV13 combines with J gene TRBJ1-3; D remains unclear. The length of the CDR3 is 14 residues. From germline, CDR1 is PRHDT and CDR2 FYEKMQ (reference sequence). Trimming cost V 1 base and J 1 base, with 5 bases left between them. This chain's CDR3 is CASSLAGSGNTIYF. CDR3 in DNA: TGTGCCAGCAGCTTAGCGGGGTCTGGAAACACCATATATTTT.

This clone came up a few times. This rearrangement joins TRBV6-2 or TRBV6-3 to TRBJ1-5, with unresolved D. The CDR3 is made up of 14 amino acids. The germline CDR1 and CDR2 sequences are MNHEY and SVGEGT. The V end was cut by 1 base, the J end by 6 bases, with 10 bases between. CDR3: CASSYYPEGQPQHF. CDR3 nucleotides: TGTGCCAGCAGTTACTACCCGGAGGGTCAGCCCCAGCATTTT.

The chain joins TRBV27 to TRBJ1-5, with D tentatively TRBD1 (6 bases). V was clipped by 0 bases and J by 4 bases, with 13 bases between them. CDR3 length equals 16 residues. Germline V gene lookup returns CDR1 MNHEY and CDR2 SMNVEV (reference sequence). The CDR3, as DNA: TGTGCCAGCAGTTTATCCCTACCAGGGGTTAATCAGCCCCAGCATTTT. It translates to CASSLSLPGVNQPQHF.